The rows below give T cell receptor beta chains drawn from one sample of a study of vaccination and CD4 T cells after COVID-19. MiXCR, run by TCRdb on the PCR reads, gives a single entry per CDR3 protein. The sample yields about 20,000 distinct CDR3 sequences, 60% to 75% seen once. The antigens of these receptors remain unknown. The sequencing input was CD4+ T cells from blood, cultured in vitro. All receptors derive from a human donor who had recovered from COVID-19. Both conserved end residues are part of each CDR3. Each record gives: V gene, D gene, J gene, clone size, CDR3 protein, CDR3 DNA. The D gene is left open where the match is weak. Not all rows give a size; the values are once, few, many and, for expanded clones, a class.

V gene: TRBV10-3
D gene: -
J gene: TRBJ1-6
clone size: once
CDR3 protein: CAIEGPGGSPLHF
CDR3 DNA: TGTGCCATCGAGGGTCCCGGCGGTTCACCCCTCCACTTT

V gene: TRBV28
D gene: TRBD2
J gene: TRBJ2-7
clone size: -
CDR3 protein: CASSLERDGSYEQYF
CDR3 DNA: TGTGCCAGCAGTTTGGAGCGGGACGGTTCCTACGAGCAGTACTTC

V gene: TRBV19
D gene: -
J gene: TRBJ1-3
clone size: -
CDR3 protein: CASSITSNTIYF
CDR3 DNA: TGTGCCAGTAGTATAACCTCAAACACCATATATTTT

V gene: TRBV19
D gene: TRBD2
J gene: TRBJ2-3
clone size: -
CDR3 protein: CASSPLAGGGTDTQYF
CDR3 DNA: TGTGCCAGTAGTCCCTTGGCGGGGGGAGGGACAGATACGCAGTATTTT

V gene: TRBV10-3
D gene: -
J gene: TRBJ2-1
clone size: -
CDR3 protein: CAISESGNNEQFF
CDR3 DNA: TGTGCCATCAGTGAGTCGGGCAACAATGAGCAGTTCTTC

V gene: TRBV25-1
D gene: TRBD2
J gene: TRBJ2-3
clone size: -
CDR3 protein: CASSERGQGLTWTQYF
CDR3 DNA: TGTGCCAGCAGTGAACGTGGGCAGGGACTAACGTGGACGCAGTATTTT

V gene: TRBV7-2
D gene: -
J gene: TRBJ2-5
clone size: -
CDR3 protein: CASSLMYQETQYF
CDR3 DNA: TGTGCCAGCAGTTTAATGTACCAAGAGACCCAGTACTTC

V gene: TRBV11-2
D gene: -
J gene: TRBJ2-7
clone size: -
CDR3 protein: CASSVDTSYEQYF
CDR3 DNA: TGTGCCAGCAGTGTGGACACTTCCTACGAGCAGTACTTC

V gene: TRBV11-3
D gene: TRBD2
J gene: TRBJ2-7
clone size: -
CDR3 protein: CASSLGGGRPRDGYEQYF
CDR3 DNA: TGTGCCAGCAGCTTAGGAGGCGGGAGGCCACGCGATGGCTACGAGCAGTACTTC

V gene: TRBV27
D gene: -
J gene: TRBJ1-6
clone size: -
CDR3 protein: CASSSPVSSYNSPLHF
CDR3 DNA: TGTGCCAGCAGTTCTCCCGTGAGCTCCTATAATTCACCCCTCCACTTT

V gene: TRBV25-1
D gene: -
J gene: TRBJ1-2
clone size: few
CDR3 protein: CASRASGSGYTF
CDR3 DNA: TGTGCCAGCAGAGCGTCGGGGAGCGGCTACACCTTC

V gene: TRBV6-2/TRBV6-3
D gene: -
J gene: TRBJ1-1
clone size: few
CDR3 protein: CASTFSARQGNTEAFF
CDR3 DNA: TGTGCCAGCACCTTTTCGGCGCGGCAGGGGAACACTGAAGCTTTCTTT

V gene: TRBV28
D gene: -
J gene: TRBJ1-1
clone size: -
CDR3 protein: CASSLRDRFAEAFF
CDR3 DNA: TGTGCCAGCAGTTTACGGGACCGCTTCGCTGAAGCTTTCTTT

V gene: TRBV7-2
D gene: TRBD1
J gene: TRBJ1-1
clone size: few
CDR3 protein: CASSLGQGWETEAFF
CDR3 DNA: TGTGCCAGCAGCCTGGGACAGGGTTGGGAGACTGAAGCTTTCTTT

V gene: TRBV11-3
D gene: -
J gene: TRBJ1-1
clone size: -
CDR3 protein: CASSLYNRATEAFF
CDR3 DNA: TGTGCCAGCAGCTTATATAACAGGGCCACTGAAGCTTTCTTT

V gene: TRBV6-1
D gene: -
J gene: TRBJ1-1
clone size: -
CDR3 protein: CASSPDSWNTEAFF
CDR3 DNA: TGTGCCAGCAGCCCAGACAGCTGGAACACTGAAGCTTTCTTT

V gene: TRBV11-2
D gene: -
J gene: TRBJ1-1
clone size: -
CDR3 protein: CASSLNPGHGVAFF
CDR3 DNA: TGTGCCAGCAGCTTAAATCCGGGCCATGGGGTGGCTTTCTTT

V gene: TRBV6-5
D gene: -
J gene: TRBJ2-2
clone size: -
CDR3 protein: CASSYSFVGAGELFF
CDR3 DNA: TGTGCCAGCAGTTATAGTTTCGTGGGCGCCGGGGAGCTGTTTTTT

V gene: TRBV7-3
D gene: -
J gene: TRBJ1-5
clone size: -
CDR3 protein: CASSLMPGQPQHF
CDR3 DNA: TGTGCCAGCAGCTTAATGCCGGGTCAGCCCCAGCATTTT

V gene: TRBV15
D gene: TRBD1
J gene: TRBJ1-1
clone size: few
CDR3 protein: CATSRGDSRVRGTEAFF
CDR3 DNA: TGTGCCACCAGCAGAGGGGACAGTCGGGTCCGGGGCACTGAAGCTTTCTTT

V gene: TRBV5-3
D gene: -
J gene: TRBJ2-7
clone size: once
CDR3 protein: CARSSSDSPDYEQYF
CDR3 DNA: TGTGCCAGAAGCTCGTCGGACTCGCCAGACTACGAGCAGTACTTC

V gene: TRBV20-1
D gene: -
J gene: TRBJ1-1
clone size: -
CDR3 protein: CSASIPPNTEAFF
CDR3 DNA: TGCAGTGCTAGTATTCCGCCGAACACTGAAGCTTTCTTT

V gene: TRBV11-2
D gene: -
J gene: TRBJ2-5
clone size: -
CDR3 protein: CASTRGGVGRETQYF
CDR3 DNA: TGTGCCAGCACCCGAGGGGGGGTAGGGAGAGAGACCCAGTACTTC

V gene: TRBV10-1
D gene: TRBD1
J gene: TRBJ1-5
clone size: -
CDR3 protein: CASRPDRGRRQPQHF
CDR3 DNA: TGCGCCAGCAGACCTGACAGGGGGCGAAGGCAGCCCCAGCATTTT

V gene: TRBV6-5
D gene: -
J gene: TRBJ2-1
clone size: -
CDR3 protein: CASSYSGSAEQFF
CDR3 DNA: TGTGCCAGCAGTTACTCGGGGAGTGCGGAGCAGTTCTTC

V gene: TRBV28
D gene: TRBD1
J gene: TRBJ1-5
clone size: -
CDR3 protein: CASRQGVQVGNQPQHF
CDR3 DNA: TGTGCCAGCAGGCAGGGGGTCCAAGTTGGGAATCAGCCCCAGCATTTT

V gene: TRBV20-1
D gene: TRBD2
J gene: TRBJ2-3
clone size: once
CDR3 protein: CSASSGGAGTDTQYF
CDR3 DNA: TGCAGTGCTAGTAGCGGGGGGGCCGGCACAGATACGCAGTATTTT

V gene: TRBV7-6
D gene: -
J gene: TRBJ1-5
clone size: few
CDR3 protein: CASSLLGANQPQHF
CDR3 DNA: TGTGCCAGCAGCTTACTTGGGGCTAATCAGCCCCAGCATTTT

V gene: TRBV7-2
D gene: -
J gene: TRBJ1-1
clone size: -
CDR3 protein: CASSLDGMNTEAFF
CDR3 DNA: TGTGCCAGCAGCTTAGATGGGATGAACACTGAAGCTTTCTTT

V gene: TRBV7-2
D gene: TRBD2
J gene: TRBJ2-5
clone size: -
CDR3 protein: CASSLVRLAGIQTQYF
CDR3 DNA: TGTGCCAGCAGCTTAGTCCGGCTAGCGGGAATTCAGACCCAGTACTTC

V gene: TRBV29-1
D gene: -
J gene: TRBJ1-1
clone size: few
CDR3 protein: CSARMNTEAFF
CDR3 DNA: TGCAGCGCTCGCATGAACACTGAAGCTTTCTTT

V gene: TRBV27
D gene: TRBD1
J gene: TRBJ2-7
clone size: -
CDR3 protein: CASSRDRVIYEQYF
CDR3 DNA: TGTGCCAGCAGCCGGGACAGGGTAATCTACGAGCAGTACTTC

V gene: TRBV6-1
D gene: TRBD1
J gene: TRBJ1-2
clone size: few
CDR3 protein: CASGKDRGVVRTF
CDR3 DNA: TGTGCCAGCGGGAAGGACAGGGGAGTCGTTCGCACCTTC

V gene: TRBV7-2
D gene: -
J gene: TRBJ1-1
clone size: -
CDR3 protein: CASSLALNTEAFF
CDR3 DNA: TGTGCCAGCAGCTTAGCATTGAACACTGAAGCTTTCTTT

V gene: TRBV6-4
D gene: TRBD2
J gene: TRBJ2-1
clone size: -
CDR3 protein: CASSRLAGSEQFF
CDR3 DNA: TGTGCCAGCAGTAGACTAGCGGGATCTGAGCAGTTCTTC

V gene: TRBV5-6
D gene: TRBD1
J gene: TRBJ1-2
clone size: -
CDR3 protein: CASSPQGAHYGYTF
CDR3 DNA: TGTGCCAGCAGCCCCCAGGGGGCTCACTATGGCTACACCTTC

V gene: TRBV21-1
D gene: -
J gene: TRBJ2-7
clone size: -
CDR3 protein: CASSNSETDYEQYF
CDR3 DNA: TGTGCCAGCAGCAATTCGGAGACCGACTACGAGCAGTACTTC

V gene: TRBV7-2
D gene: -
J gene: TRBJ1-4
clone size: few
CDR3 protein: CASSLDLGGGGEKLFF
CDR3 DNA: TGTGCCAGCAGCTTAGACTTGGGGGGCGGAGGTGAAAAACTGTTTTTT

V gene: TRBV24-1
D gene: -
J gene: TRBJ1-3
clone size: -
CDR3 protein: CATSGGRLISGNTIYF
CDR3 DNA: TGTGCCACCAGTGGGGGCCGGTTGATATCTGGAAACACCATATATTTT

V gene: TRBV25-1
D gene: -
J gene: TRBJ1-1
clone size: -
CDR3 protein: CASSEYGRDLGAFF
CDR3 DNA: TGTGCCAGCAGTGAATACGGCCGTGACCTGGGAGCTTTCTTT

V gene: TRBV6-1
D gene: -
J gene: TRBJ2-7
clone size: -
CDR3 protein: CASSRIAAAYEQYF
CDR3 DNA: TGTGCCAGCAGCCGCATAGCGGCCGCCTACGAGCAGTACTTC

V gene: TRBV7-8
D gene: TRBD1
J gene: TRBJ1-1
clone size: -
CDR3 protein: CASSHDRVNTEAFF
CDR3 DNA: TGTGCCAGCAGTCATGACAGGGTGAACACTGAAGCTTTCTTT

V gene: TRBV7-2
D gene: -
J gene: TRBJ1-1
clone size: -
CDR3 protein: CASSLARSGLNTEAFF
CDR3 DNA: TGTGCCAGCAGCTTAGCCAGGTCAGGGTTGAACACTGAAGCTTTCTTT

V gene: TRBV7-2
D gene: TRBD2
J gene: TRBJ2-3
clone size: -
CDR3 protein: CASSPLAALDTQYF
CDR3 DNA: TGTGCCAGCAGCCCTCTAGCGGCCCTCGATACGCAGTATTTT

V gene: TRBV6-5
D gene: TRBD2
J gene: TRBJ2-2
clone size: -
CDR3 protein: CASSYYGPGGTGELFF
CDR3 DNA: TGTGCCAGCAGTTATTACGGACCGGGGGGGACCGGGGAGCTGTTTTTT

V gene: TRBV20-1
D gene: TRBD1
J gene: TRBJ2-7
clone size: -
CDR3 protein: CSATGTGDEQYF
CDR3 DNA: TGCAGTGCTACCGGGACAGGGGACGAGCAGTACTTC

V gene: TRBV7-8
D gene: -
J gene: TRBJ1-2
clone size: few
CDR3 protein: CASSPAGHHGGYTF
CDR3 DNA: TGTGCCAGCAGCCCAGCGGGACATCATGGTGGCTACACCTTC

V gene: TRBV27
D gene: TRBD2
J gene: TRBJ2-1
clone size: -
CDR3 protein: CASSALAGVGNEQFF
CDR3 DNA: TGTGCCAGCAGTGCCCTAGCGGGAGTAGGGAATGAGCAGTTCTTC

V gene: TRBV5-4
D gene: TRBD2
J gene: TRBJ2-7
clone size: -
CDR3 protein: CASSPRTSDYEQYF
CDR3 DNA: TGTGCCAGCAGCCCAAGGACTAGCGACTACGAGCAGTACTTC

V gene: TRBV7-2
D gene: -
J gene: TRBJ2-7
clone size: -
CDR3 protein: CASSRTSTARVEQYF
CDR3 DNA: TGTGCCAGCAGCAGGACGTCTACCGCTCGGGTCGAGCAGTACTTC

V gene: TRBV7-8
D gene: -
J gene: TRBJ2-5
clone size: -
CDR3 protein: CASSVGPEETQYF
CDR3 DNA: TGTGCCAGCAGCGTGGGACCTGAAGAGACCCAGTACTTC

V gene: TRBV7-2
D gene: -
J gene: TRBJ2-2
clone size: -
CDR3 protein: CASAPWGTNTGELFF
CDR3 DNA: TGTGCCAGCGCCCCGTGGGGCACGAACACCGGGGAGCTGTTTTTT